This paragraph covers one TCR beta chain sequence. The ends were cut back, 5 bases at V and 11 bases at J, with 19 bases in the middle. The CDR3 contains 14 residues. CDR1 and CDR2 from the germline V gene are MNHNY and SVGAGI (reference sequence). The assay was immunoSEQ multiplex PCR, and TCRdb's table has in-frame clones only and misses some. The table records about 64,000 clones, around 90% of them present only once. The sample comes from a study of control samples from healthy donors and cancer patients. The chain combines TRBV6-6 with TRBJ1-5; no definite D call. This sequence was found in a man between 40 and 49 years old with colorectal cancer. Sample: PBMCs. CDR3 amino acids: CASSPYKFGSAQHF. For the CDR3, the DNA is TGTGCCAGCAGTCCTTATAAATTTGGCAGCGCCCAGCATTTT.